The 27 T cell receptor beta chains presented below share a single source sample, sequenced in a study of cytomegalovirus exposure and HLA in healthy donors. It was with 60 Vbeta and 13 Jbeta primers that the PCR ran. Sequencing was performed with immunoSEQ multiplex PCR; in TCRdb, only in-frame clones are kept and a portion is missing. The sample lists some 130,000 clones, around 10% occurring once. Sample: PBMCs. The source of these receptors is a woman aged 40 to 49 in good health and CMV-seropositive.

This clone occurred a few times. J is TRBJ1-1 and V is TRBV29-1; the match to TRBD1 covers 7 bases. V lost 7 bases to trimming and J lost 1 base; unmatched junction nucleotides: 3. Germline loops: CDR1 SQVTM, CDR2 ANQGSEA. The CDR3 contains 12 residues. CDR3 sequence: CSAYRGNTEAFF. In DNA form, the CDR3 reads TGCAGCGCCTACAGGGGGAACACTGAAGCTTTCTTT.

The chain has TRBV6-5 and TRBJ2-2, with unresolved D. This CDR3 comprises 12 residues. CDR1 and CDR2 from the germline V gene are MNHEY and SVGAGI. V lost 10 bases to trimming and J lost 1 base, with 7 bases between them. The CDR3 coding sequence is TGTGCCACCTCGGGGAACACCGGGGAGCTGTTTTTT. It codes for CATSGNTGELFF.

J is TRBJ1-3 and V is TRBV2, with D perhaps TRBD1 (5 bases). V was cut by 2 bases and J by 0 bases, with 8 bases left in between. The length of the CDR3 is 15 residues. The germline gives CDR1 SNHLY, CDR2 FYNNEI. CDR3 region: CASSETGPSGNTIYF. The CDR3 coding sequence is TGTGCCAGCAGTGAAACAGGACCCTCTGGAAACACCATATATTTT.

The table lists this clone with a few counts. The genes are TRBV5-8 and TRBJ2-4; 10 bases fit TRBD2. The junction had 4 bases not matched to a gene; V was cut back by 4 bases and J by 3 bases. The CDR3 runs to 15 residues. Germline values: CDR1 SGHTS, CDR2 YDEGEE. The CDR3 reads CASSERGGSKNIQYF. The CDR3 bases are TGTGCCAGCAGCGAGCGGGGGGGCAGCAAAAACATTCAGTACTTC.

V is TRBV29-1 and J is TRBJ2-3; 7 bases line up with TRBD2. V trimming: 7 bases; J trimming: 4 bases; junction bases outside the gene matches: 8. CDR1 is SQVTM and CDR2 is ANQGSEA in the germline V gene. There are 13 residues in the CDR3. The CDR3 sequence: CSARGGGADTQYF. The CDR3 DNA is TGCAGCGCACGGGGCGGGGGTGCAGATACGCAGTATTTT.

V gene TRBV7-2 combines with J gene TRBJ2-7; TRBD1 matches at 9 bases. This CDR3 has 19 residues. CDR1 is SGHTA and CDR2 is FQGNSA in the germline V gene. V lost 1 base, J lost 3 bases, and 16 bases stayed unmatched. As DNA, the CDR3 is TGTGCCAGCAGCTTAGTTAGGGGGGGGACAGGGCAGTTTTTCTACGAGCAGTACTTC. Translation gives CASSLVRGGTGQFFYEQYF.

This clone turned up a few times. This chain links TRBV5-1 with TRBJ2-5; D possibly corresponds to TRBD1 (7 bases). Trimming removed 3 bases from V and 1 base from J, with 13 bases in between. CDR3 length equals 15 residues. Looked up from germline, CDR1 is SGHRS and CDR2 is YFSETQ. In DNA form, the CDR3 reads TGCGCCAGCAGCTCGACAGGGACTCCCCAAGAGACCCAGTACTTC. Protein product: CASSSTGTPQETQYF.

V is TRBV9 and J is TRBJ2-5, with 9 bases aligning to TRBD2. This CDR3 is built from 15 residues. The germline V gene has CDR1 SGDLS and CDR2 YYNGEE. Trimming took 0 bases from V and 5 from J; bases not matched to a gene: 5. This CDR3 is CASSVEAGGRETQYF. CDR3 bases: TGTGCCAGCAGCGTAGAAGCGGGGGGCCGGGAGACCCAGTACTTC.

In this sample, this clone is medium-sized. The chain combines TRBV5-1 with TRBJ1-2; D is undetermined. The germline V gene encodes CDR1 SGHRS and CDR2 YFSETQ. The CDR3 is 13 residues long. Trimming stripped 0 bases from V and 7 bases from J, with 10 bases between. The CDR3 here is CASSLDGFGGYTF. The CDR3 coding sequence is TGCGCCAGCAGCTTGGACGGGTTCGGTGGCTACACCTTC. The full variable domain, completed using reference TRBV5-1 and TRBJ1-2, is KAGVTQTPRYLIKTRGQQVTLSCSPISGHRSVSWYQQTPGQGLQFLFEYFSETQRNKGNFPGRFSGRQFSNSRSEMNVSTLELGDSALYLCASSLDGFGGYTFGSGTRLTVV.

This clone was detected only a few times. The chain links TRBV6-5 to TRBJ1-1; the D is unclear. The V end was cut by 0 bases, the J end by 0 bases, with 8 bases between. This CDR3 spans 15 amino acids. CDR1 is MNHEY, CDR2 SVGAGI, per germline. As DNA, the CDR3 is TGTGCCAGCAGTTACTCTGTAGACATGAACACTGAAGCTTTCTTT. Its translation is CASSYSVDMNTEAFF.

In its sample, this clone was seen a few times. The chain uses TRBV4-1 and TRBJ1-5, with a tentative D call TRBD1 (5 bases). Trimming shortened V by 0 bases and J by 9 bases, and 12 bases separated the two germline ends. The length of the CDR3 is 14 residues. CDR1 and CDR2 from the germline V gene are MGHRA and YSYEKL. The DNA for the CDR3 is TGCGCCAGCAGCCAAGATGGGGGGGGTCGGCCCCAGCATTTT. Translation gives CASSQDGGGRPQHF.

There are a few counts of this clone. The J gene is TRBJ1-6, the V gene TRBV5-1; 7 bases map to TRBD1. Unmatched junction bases numbered 6, after V lost 4 bases and J lost 2 bases. Germline V lookup: CDR1 SGHRS, CDR2 YFSETQ. CDR3 length: 16 residues. CDR3 loop: CASSPLGTAYNSPLHF. CDR3 bases: TGCGCCAGCAGCCCCTTGGGGACAGCCTATAATTCACCCCTCCACTTT.

The chain carries TRBV5-1 and TRBJ2-7; D is perhaps TRBD2 (5 bases). Germline V gene lookup returns CDR1 SGHRS and CDR2 YFSETQ. The CDR3 sequence is 14 residues long. Trimming left V 0 bases short and J 6 bases short, with 13 bases between. This CDR3 reads CASSLGRVRGEQYF. Here the CDR3 DNA reads TGCGCCAGCAGCTTGGGGCGCGTCCGGGGCGAGCAGTACTTC. Full variable domain (missing parts from reference TRBV5-1 and TRBJ2-7): KAGVTQTPRYLIKTRGQQVTLSCSPISGHRSVSWYQQTPGQGLQFLFEYFSETQRNKGNFPGRFSGRQFSNSRSEMNVSTLELGDSALYLCASSLGRVRGEQYFGPGTRLTVT.

This clone was counted a few times. V and J are TRBV19 and TRBJ1-4; TRBD1 is a possible D gene (6 bases). Between the trimmed V and J ends, which lost 4 bases and 7 bases, there was a span of 19 bases. Germline V gene data show CDR1 as LNHDA and CDR2 as SQIVND (reference sequence). The CDR3 is made up of 16 amino acids. Written as DNA, the CDR3 is TGTGCCAGTAGTAAACGACCTCGGGAAGGGGGTGAAAAACTGTTTTTT. Amino acids: CASSKRPREGGEKLFF.

This clone was picked up a small number of times. The CDR3 bases are TGTGCCAGCAGCCAGACAGGGGTCACTGAAGCTTTCTTT. As protein: CASSQTGVTEAFF. The V call is TRBV7-2, the J call TRBJ1-1; the match to TRBD1 covers 8 bases. J was trimmed by 4 bases and V by 5 bases; bases with no gene match: 3. The germline V gene has CDR1 SGHTA and CDR2 FQGNSA. The CDR3 spans 13 residues.

This clone was counted between two and nine times. The V gene is TRBV5-4, the J gene TRBJ2-1; 9 nucleotides agree with TRBD2. The V segment lost 0 bases and the J segment 8 bases; nucleotides outside the gene matches: 6. Germline V gives CDR1 SGHNT, CDR2 YYREEE (reference sequence). The CDR3 runs 15 residues. DNA of the CDR3: TGTGCCAGCAGCTTGGCAGCGGGGGGCCGCGATGAGCAGTTCTTC. Protein sequence: CASSLAAGGRDEQFF.

This clone was counted between two and nine times. V is TRBV2 and J is TRBJ2-5; TRBD1 agrees at 9 bases. The CDR3 consists of 15 residues. Trimming cost V 6 bases and J 5 bases; bases outside gene matches: 10. CDR1 is SNHLY, CDR2 FYNNEI, per germline. The CDR3 DNA is TGTGCCAGCAGGGGGACAGGGATACCAGGGGAGACCCAGTACTTC. This translates into CASRGTGIPGETQYF.

This clone was counted only a few times. The V gene is TRBV6-6, the J gene TRBJ2-5, with D maybe TRBD2 (6 bases). The CDR3 is 16 residues long. V was trimmed by 0 bases and J by 3 bases, leaving 14 bases between them. From germline, CDR1 is MNHNY and CDR2 SVGAGI (reference sequence). The CDR3 DNA reads as TGTGCCAGCAGTTACTCGGGCGGAGGGTACGAAGAGACCCAGTACTTC. Its protein product is CASSYSGGGYEETQYF.

The chain employs TRBV19 and TRBJ2-3, with TRBD2 identical over 10 bases. The junction had 5 bases not matched to a gene; V was cut back by 4 bases and J by 1 base. The germline gives CDR1 LNHDA, CDR2 SQIVND (reference sequence). The CDR3 contains 16 residues. In DNA form, the CDR3 reads TGTGCCAGTAGTAACCGTCTAGCGGGAGGCACAGATACGCAGTATTTT. Translated: CASSNRLAGGTDTQYF.

This clone has more than one count but fewer than ten. This chain uses TRBV4-3 with TRBJ1-2; no definite D call. The V gene lost 0 bases and the J gene lost 8 bases, with 13 bases spanning the gap. The CDR3 contains 14 residues. CDR1 and CDR2 from the germline V gene are LGHNA and YSLEER. The DNA for the CDR3 is TGCGCCAGCAGCCAAGATGTGGCCCGCGGAGGCTACACCTTC. Its translation: CASSQDVARGGYTF.

The sample holds a few counts of this clone. The chain's CDR3 is CASSYTHGESEKLFF. In nucleotides, the CDR3 is TGTGCCAGCAGTTACACCCATGGGGAGAGCGAAAAACTGTTTTTT. The chain employs TRBV6-6 and TRBJ1-4; D unresolved. Germline V gives CDR1 MNHNY, CDR2 SVGAGI (reference sequence). V was clipped by 2 bases and J by 8 bases, with 15 bases between them. This CDR3 is built from 15 residues.

There are a few counts of this clone. V usage is TRBV5-8 and J usage is TRBJ2-6; 7 nucleotides match TRBD1. The CDR3 runs to 16 residues. Germline values: CDR1 SGHTS, CDR2 YDEGEE. J lost 0 bases, V lost 3 bases, and 3 bases had no gene match. The CDR3 region is CASSWDRDSGANVLTF. CDR3 nucleotides: TGTGCCAGCAGCTGGGACAGAGACTCTGGGGCCAACGTCCTGACTTTC.

This clone was recorded a few times. The chain carries TRBV4-1 and TRBJ1-1, with D unclear. The CDR3 is 15 amino acids. V was cut by 2 bases and J by 8 bases, with 18 bases left in between. Germline lookup yields CDR1 MGHRA and CDR2 YSYEKL. CDR3 sequence: CASSQRAPSALEAFF. The CDR3, as DNA: TGCGCCAGCAGCCAACGTGCGCCCTCAGCGTTGGAAGCTTTCTTT.

Only a few counts were recorded for this clone. DNA of the CDR3: TGCGCCAGCAGCTTGGAGGCTCAGGGGTTTAACTATGGCTACACCTTC. Protein product: CASSLEAQGFNYGYTF. The V and J genes are TRBV5-1 and TRBJ1-2, with D perhaps matching TRBD1 (6 bases). In germline, CDR1 is SGHRS, CDR2 YFSETQ. This CDR3 has 16 amino acids. V was shortened by 0 bases and J by 1 base, with 13 bases between the two germline ends.

This clone was seen more than once but under ten times. This sequence joins TRBV6-4 and TRBJ2-3, with 12 bases identical to TRBD2. CDR1 is MRHNA, CDR2 SNTAGT, per germline. CDR3 length equals 17 residues. The trim removed 4 bases at V and 6 bases at J, leaving 11 bases unmatched. In nucleotides, the CDR3 is TGTGCCAGCAGTGTAATTACTAGCGGGGGGCAAGTGGATACGCAGTATTTT. Translated, it gives CASSVITSGGQVDTQYF.

This clone was recorded once. V gene TRBV7-9 combines with J gene TRBJ2-1, with 9 positions matching TRBD2. J was trimmed by 2 bases and V by 5 bases; bases with no gene match: 7. This CDR3 has 16 residues. Germline CDR1 and CDR2: SEHNR and FQNEAQ (reference sequence). The CDR3 here is CASSPLAGEPYNEQFF. The DNA of the CDR3 is TGTGCCAGCAGCCCCTTAGCGGGGGAACCCTACAATGAGCAGTTCTTC.

This clone was observed a handful of times. The rearrangement joins TRBV12-5 to TRBJ2-1; TRBD2 agrees at 12 bases. V was pared by 5 bases and J by 5 bases, with 4 bases of the junction left unmatched. Germline CDR1 reads LGHNT; CDR2 reads FRNRAP. This CDR3 region has 15 residues. DNA of the CDR3: TGTGCTAGTGGTCGACTAGCGGGGGTTCACAATGAGCAGTTCTTC. It yields the protein CASGRLAGVHNEQFF.